Included here is one TCR beta chain sequence, with context. The antigen remains unidentified. The data belong to a study of cytomegalovirus exposure and HLA in healthy donors. V lost 0 bases and J lost 6, with 10 bases in between. Germline values: CDR1 SGDLS, CDR2 YYNGEE. The CDR3 extends over 13 amino acids. Study-level findings and limits: Per a later analysis, about 17,000 TCR beta sequences showed association with HLA alleles at 0.05 false discovery rate. Immune exposure information available was restricted to CMV serostatus. It was fewer than 200 TCR beta chains that were listed as cytomegalovirus-associated.

60 Vbeta and 13 Jbeta primers were used in PCR. Clones were sequenced by immunoSEQ multiplex PCR, and TCRdb holds only the in-frame ones, with some missing. The sample carries 110,000 to 150,000 clones, 9.4% recorded once. Sequenced material: PBMCs. The clonotype originates from a male donor in good health and CMV-seronegative. This chain joins TRBV9 and TRBJ2-7, with D perhaps TRBD1 (7 bases). The CDR3 loop is CASSVDRGGEQYF. The CDR3 region has the DNA TGTGCCAGCAGCGTAGACAGGGGAGGCGAGCAGTACTTC.